The 26 T cell receptor beta chains listed next were all sequenced from one sample in a study of T cell repertoires in cytomegalovirus infection. A single record per CDR3 protein comes from TCRdb applying MiXCR to the reads. The repertoire holds hundreds of thousands of distinct CDR3 sequences, 11% seen once, with roughly a tenth in the top ten. Material: PBMCs. The receptors here all came from a human donor in good health (CMV status not recorded). Some clones in this sample may be carry-over from other donors' samples.

This clonotype was detected a few times. The CDR3: CASSVVPLLDRGSEAFF. DNA of the CDR3: TGTGCCAGCAGCGTAGTCCCGCTGCTAGACAGGGGCTCTGAAGCTTTCTTT. The chain is built from TRBV9 and TRBJ1-1; TRBD1 aligns across 8 bases. The germline CDR1 and CDR2 sequences are SGDLS and YYNGEE. The CDR3 is 17 residues long. The trim removed 0 bases at V and 6 bases at J, leaving 13 bases unmatched.

This clonotype was counted between two and nine times. CDR3 bases: TGCGCCAGCAGCCAAGAGAGAACTCTTGGCTACACCTTC. It yields the protein CASSQERTLGYTF. This chain connects TRBV4-1 to TRBJ1-2; D is unresolved. From germline, CDR1 is MGHRA and CDR2 YSYEKL. The length of the CDR3 is 13 residues. V was pared by 0 bases and J by 7 bases, with 9 bases between.

The chain links TRBV20-1 to TRBJ1-3; D is uncertain. Deletions cut 2 bases from V and 0 bases from J, with 5 bases between. Per the germline V gene, CDR1 is DFQATT and CDR2 is SNEGSKA (reference sequence). The CDR3 length is 13 residues. The CDR3 DNA is TGCAGTGCTAGACCGATCTCTGGAAACACCATATATTTT. Protein: CSARPISGNTIYF.

This clonotype was detected a few times. This chain connects TRBV20-1 to TRBJ2-1, with TRBD2 identical over 10 bases. This CDR3 is built from 19 residues. The trim removed 0 bases at V and 0 bases at J, leaving 11 bases unmatched. Germline CDR1 reads DFQATT; CDR2 reads SNEGSKA (reference sequence). CDR3 sequence: CSARDLLAGVSSSYNEQFF. DNA of the CDR3: TGCAGTGCTAGAGATCTTCTAGCGGGGGTTTCCAGCTCCTACAATGAGCAGTTCTTC.

The rearrangement joins TRBV9 to TRBJ2-1; 9 bases are shared with TRBD1. Germline V gene sequence: CDR1 SGDLS, CDR2 YYNGEE. V lost 0 bases, J lost 4 bases, and 5 bases stayed unmatched. The CDR3 totals 16 residues. The chain's CDR3 is CASSVGQTGGYNEQFF. CDR3 DNA sequence: TGTGCCAGCAGCGTAGGGCAGACAGGGGGGTACAATGAGCAGTTCTTC. Full variable domain (rest looked up from reference TRBV9 and TRBJ2-1): DSGVTQTPKHLITATGQRVTLRCSPRSGDLSVYWYQQSLDQGLQFLIQYYNGEERAKGNILERFSAQQFPDLHSELNLSSLELGDSALYFCASSVGQTGGYNEQFFGPGTRLTVL.

This chain connects TRBV14 to TRBJ1-1; perhaps TRBD1 as D (6 bases). The CDR3 is 14 residues long. The germline V gene encodes CDR1 SGHDN and CDR2 FVKESK. Between the trimmed V and J ends, which lost 1 base and 4 bases, there was a span of 10 bases. CDR3: CASSQGTVGTEAFF. In DNA, the CDR3 is TGTGCCAGCAGCCAAGGGACAGTGGGCACTGAAGCTTTCTTT.

This clonotype was found many times. The V call is TRBV10-3, the J call TRBJ2-7; the D gene is possibly TRBD2 (5 bases). V lost 4 bases and J 3 bases, leaving 16 bases between the germline ends. CDR1 and CDR2 from the germline V gene are ENHRY and SYGVKD. This CDR3 is 15 amino acids long. CDR3 sequence (DNA): TGTGCCATCAGTGCGCCCTCGGCAGGACTCTACGAGCAGTACTTC. Amino acids: CAISAPSAGLYEQYF.

V usage is TRBV24-1 and J usage is TRBJ2-1, with D possibly matching TRBD2 (8 bases). Per germline, CDR1 KGHDR and CDR2 SFDVKD. The CDR3 spans 18 residues. V was shortened by 9 bases and J by 5 bases, with 28 bases between the two germline ends. The CDR3 protein is CATSSAGGEIAGNNEQFF. CDR3 DNA: TGTGCCACCTCCAGCGCAGGGGGGGAAATAGCGGGGAACAATGAGCAGTTCTTC.

This clonotype was seen at least ten times. The rearrangement joins TRBV7-9 to TRBJ2-6; a possible D gene is TRBD2 (6 bases). In germline, CDR1 is SEHNR, CDR2 FQNEAQ (reference sequence). The CDR3 has 16 residues. The V gene lost 2 bases and the J gene lost 2 bases, with 10 bases spanning the gap. As DNA, the CDR3 is TGTGCCAGCAGCTTATGGAGGGAGGCTGGGGCCAACGTCCTGACTTTC. Translating it yields CASSLWREAGANVLTF.

This clonotype was picked up many times. This sequence joins TRBV10-3 and TRBJ1-5; 10 bases map to TRBD1. Trimming cost V 8 bases and J 0 bases; bases outside gene matches: 4. Per the germline V gene, CDR1 is ENHRY and CDR2 is SYGVKD. The CDR3 is 15 amino acids. This chain's CDR3 is CAIGTGDYSNQPQHF. The CDR3 bases are TGTGCCATCGGGACAGGGGACTATAGCAATCAGCCCCAGCATTTT.

This clonotype has a count of ten or more. The chain joins TRBV11-2 to TRBJ1-1; the D is unclear. CDR1 and CDR2 (germline): SGHAT, FQNNGV. Trimming removed 5 bases at V and 5 bases at J, with 12 bases between. The CDR3 is 13 amino acids. As DNA, the CDR3 is TGTGCCAGCAGCGCACGGGCGGGGACTGAAGCTTTCTTT. It translates to CASSARAGTEAFF.

This chain uses TRBV2 with TRBJ2-5; D is undetermined. The germline V gene encodes CDR1 SNHLY and CDR2 FYNNEI. This CDR3 is 15 amino acids long. The V gene lost 4 bases and the J gene lost 2 bases, with 14 bases spanning the gap. The CDR3 loop reads CASSVARDGQETQYF. In DNA form, the CDR3 reads TGTGCCAGCAGTGTAGCAAGGGATGGGCAAGAGACCCAGTACTTC.

The chain couples TRBV28 to TRBJ2-3, with TRBD2 matching 9 bases. Germline CDR1 MDHEN, CDR2 SYDVKM. Unmatched junction bases numbered 1, after V lost 3 bases and J lost 3 bases. The CDR3 totals 14 residues. CDR3 region: CASSFSGRTDTQYF. CDR3 nucleotide sequence: TGTGCCAGCAGTTTCAGCGGGAGGACAGATACGCAGTATTTT.

This clonotype was seen many times. The chain recombines TRBV5-1 with TRBJ2-7; 12 positions agree with TRBD1. The germline V gene encodes CDR1 SGHRS and CDR2 YFSETQ. This CDR3 has 14 amino acids. V shed 3 bases and J 6 bases; nucleotides not matched to a gene: 4. CDR3 residues: CASSWGTGGLEQYF. For the CDR3, the DNA is TGCGCCAGCAGCTGGGGGACAGGGGGCCTCGAGCAGTACTTC.

V usage is TRBV4-1 and J usage is TRBJ1-4, with D perhaps TRBD1 (5 bases). Germline CDR1 and CDR2: MGHRA and YSYEKL. Trimming removed 6 bases from V and 6 bases from J, with 11 bases in between. CDR3 length: 13 residues. CDR3 in amino acids: CASRKTVYEKLFF. For the CDR3, the DNA is TGCGCCAGCAGGAAGACAGTGTATGAAAAACTGTTTTTT.

This clonotype was recorded many times. The chain joins TRBV5-1 to TRBJ2-5; 11 bases match TRBD2. Germline CDR1 reads SGHRS; CDR2 reads YFSETQ. The CDR3 is made up of 16 amino acids. V was clipped by 0 bases and J by 0 bases; unmatched bases: 1. This chain's CDR3 is CASSLELAGDQETQYF. In nucleotides, the CDR3 is TGCGCCAGCAGCTTGGAACTAGCGGGGGACCAAGAGACCCAGTACTTC.

This clonotype has ten or more counts. The gene calls are TRBV7-2 and TRBJ2-7; a possible D gene is TRBD2 (6 bases). Per germline, CDR1 SGHTA and CDR2 FQGNSA. This CDR3 contains 13 residues. Trimming pared 5 bases from V and 4 bases from J, leaving 12 bases between. The DNA for the CDR3 is TGTGCCAGCAGCGTCGGGACTTTTTACGAGCAGTACTTC. Its translation: CASSVGTFYEQYF.

This clonotype showed up just once. The chain has TRBV19 and TRBJ1-1, with no clear D. In germline, CDR1 is LNHDA, CDR2 SQIVND (reference sequence). CDR3 length: 16 amino acids. Trimming took off 7 bases at V and 5 bases at J, with 23 bases between the two ends. CDR3 sequence reads: CASIPIWAGQETEAFF. Written as DNA, the CDR3 is TGTGCCAGTATTCCTATCTGGGCAGGTCAAGAGACTGAAGCTTTCTTT.

This rearrangement joins TRBV6-6 to TRBJ2-5, with D possibly matching TRBD1 (6 bases). The CDR3 loop spans 15 amino acids. Germline V gene lookup returns CDR1 MNHNY and CDR2 SVGAGI (reference sequence). The V gene lost 5 bases and the J gene lost 3 bases, with 16 bases spanning the gap. The CDR3 coding sequence is TGTGCCAGCAGTGTCCGGGACACTTTGGAAGAGACCCAGTACTTC. This translates into CASSVRDTLEETQYF.

The J gene is TRBJ2-1, the V gene TRBV20-1; 10 bases agree with TRBD2. With 1 base clipped from V and 3 bases from J, the junction kept 9 bases outside the gene matches. CDR3 size: 17 residues. From germline, CDR1 is DFQATT and CDR2 SNEGSKA (reference sequence). The CDR3 region is CSARVSSGRRNYNEQFF. In DNA, the CDR3 is TGCAGTGCTAGAGTCTCTAGCGGGAGAAGGAACTACAATGAGCAGTTCTTC.

The chain combines TRBV5-1 with TRBJ1-3; 8 bases map to TRBD1. This CDR3 has 13 residues. Trimming cost V 4 bases and J 6 bases; bases outside gene matches: 3. Germline V CDR1 and CDR2: SGHRS, YFSETQ. The CDR3 DNA sequence: TGCGCCAGCAGCACGGGACAGGAAAACACCATATATTTT. Its translation: CASSTGQENTIYF. Combining the CDR3 with reference TRBV5-1 and TRBJ1-3 gives the whole variable domain KAGVTQTPRYLIKTRGQQVTLSCSPISGHRSVSWYQQTPGQGLQFLFEYFSETQRNKGNFPGRFSGRQFSNSRSEMNVSTLELGDSALYLCASSTGQENTIYFGEGSWLTVV.

In this sample, this clonotype turned up once. The J gene is TRBJ2-1, the V gene TRBV5-5, with D possibly called TRBD1 or TRBD2 (6 bases each). Germline V gives CDR1 SGHKS, CDR2 YYEKEE (reference sequence). CDR3 length: 12 residues. The V end lost 1 base, the J end lost 15 bases, and 14 bases lay between the germline ends. The CDR3 spells CASSLLDGGPFF. The CDR3 bases are TGTGCCAGCAGCTTGCTCGACGGGGGCCCGTTCTTC.

In its sample, this clonotype was seen many times. This chain connects TRBV7-9 to TRBJ2-7; D perhaps matches TRBD2 (5 bases). V shed 5 bases and J shed 0 bases, with 8 bases lying between them. The CDR3 spans 13 residues. The germline gives CDR1 SEHNR, CDR2 FQNEAQ (reference sequence). The CDR3 sequence is CASSDGVSYEQYF. In nucleotides, the CDR3 is TGTGCCAGCAGCGACGGGGTCTCCTACGAGCAGTACTTC.

The sample holds many counts of this clonotype. J is TRBJ2-1 and V is TRBV7-2; TRBD1 matches at 7 bases. Per the germline V gene, CDR1 is SGHTA and CDR2 is FQGNSA. Unmatched junction bases numbered 14, after V lost 5 bases and J lost 7 bases. The CDR3 covers 16 residues. The CDR3 protein is CASSPLQGTSGNEQFF. Written as DNA, the CDR3 is TGTGCCAGCAGCCCTCTACAGGGGACCTCTGGGAATGAGCAGTTCTTC.

This clonotype has a count of ten or more. V usage is TRBV29-1 and J usage is TRBJ1-1, with 7 positions matching TRBD1. The CDR3 sequence is 13 residues long. Germline assignment: CDR1 SQVTM and CDR2 ANQGSEA. Losses at the gene ends were 3 bases for V and 4 bases for J; bases not matched to a gene: 5. The CDR3 sequence: CSVDGGGVTEAFF. The DNA of the CDR3 is TGCAGCGTTGATGGAGGGGGCGTCACTGAAGCTTTCTTT.

The sample holds a few counts of this clonotype. This chain links TRBV5-1 with TRBJ2-1; maybe TRBD2 (6 bases). The CDR3 has 12 amino acids. V dropped 1 base and J dropped 10 bases, with 9 bases sitting between them. The germline V gene has CDR1 SGHRS and CDR2 YFSETQ. The CDR3 sequence: CASSLQLAEQFF. DNA for the CDR3: TGCGCCAGCAGCTTGCAACTAGCAGAGCAGTTCTTC.